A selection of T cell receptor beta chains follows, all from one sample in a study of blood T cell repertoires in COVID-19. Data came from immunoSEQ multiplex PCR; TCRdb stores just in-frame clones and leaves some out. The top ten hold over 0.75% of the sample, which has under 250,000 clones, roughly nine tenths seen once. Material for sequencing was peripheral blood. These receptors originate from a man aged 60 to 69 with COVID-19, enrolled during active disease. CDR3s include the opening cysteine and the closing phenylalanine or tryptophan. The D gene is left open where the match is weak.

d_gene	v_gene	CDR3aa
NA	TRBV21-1	CASTSGTGIIEQYF
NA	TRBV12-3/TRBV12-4	CASSGLRGTEAFF
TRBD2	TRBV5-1	CASSPGLGRGGLYEQYF
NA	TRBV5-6	CASSRGQLFNYGYTF
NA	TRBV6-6	CASSYSRTDYEQYF
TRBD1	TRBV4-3	CASSPVYGTVYEQYF
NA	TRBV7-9	CASSKTVSGNTIYF
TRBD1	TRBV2	CASSEALPQGDGIPQHF
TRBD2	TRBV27	CASRGAGEVRGETQYF
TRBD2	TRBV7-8	CASSEGLAAYEQYF
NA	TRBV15	CATSSRQDNTGELFF
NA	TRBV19	CASSTAPYSNQPQHF
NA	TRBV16	CASSQSGPQIPQTYTF
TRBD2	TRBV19	CASTRGLAMVTDTQYF